The clone carrying this T cell receptor beta chain was seen many times. Its antigen is currently unknown. No patient received treatment before thyroid surgery. The data are from a study of metastatic and nonmetastatic thyroid tumors. The wider study: Repertoire data that came from the blood and tumor or nodule tissue of malignant and benign thyroid patients were compared.

V dropped 5 bases and J dropped 2 bases, with 18 bases sitting between them. The CDR3 has 17 residues. Germline V gives CDR1 SGHVS, CDR2 FQNEAQ. Study outcomes and limitations: A significant increase in TCR beta diversity was reportedly seen in malignant thyroid tumors relative to benign nodules, in blood and tumor.

In the original workflow: In papillary thyroid cancer, a distant-metastasis classifier was built using CDR3 differences across clinicopathological groups. TCRdb re-called clones via MiXCR from the PCR reads. These V and J calls rely on TCRdb rather than the paper's analysis. The sample includes about 82,000 clones, approximately 13% of them seen just once. The clonotype was recovered from a female donor with papillary thyroid cancer or a benign thyroid nodule (not recorded which). Some clones in this sample may be carry-over from other donors' samples. The sample taken for sequencing was tumor tissue. The J gene is TRBJ2-2, the V gene TRBV7-8, with D possibly matching TRBD1 (6 bases). The CDR3 DNA follows: TGTGCCAGCAGCCCGGCCGGGACACGGGGAAACACCGGGGAGCTGTTTTTT. Amino acid sequence: CASSPAGTRGNTGELFF.